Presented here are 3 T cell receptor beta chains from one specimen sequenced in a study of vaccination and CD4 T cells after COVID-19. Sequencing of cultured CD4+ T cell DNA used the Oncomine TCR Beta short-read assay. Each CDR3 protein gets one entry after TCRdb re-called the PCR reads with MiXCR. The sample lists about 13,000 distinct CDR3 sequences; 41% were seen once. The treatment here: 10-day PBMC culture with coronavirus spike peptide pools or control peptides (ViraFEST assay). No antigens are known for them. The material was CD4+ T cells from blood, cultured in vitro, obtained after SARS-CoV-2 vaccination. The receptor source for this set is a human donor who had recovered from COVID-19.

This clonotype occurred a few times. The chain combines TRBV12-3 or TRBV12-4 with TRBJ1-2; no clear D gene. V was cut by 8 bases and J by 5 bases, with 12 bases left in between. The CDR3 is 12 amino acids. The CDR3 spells CASGIRPYGYTF. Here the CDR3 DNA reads TGTGCCAGCGGCATCCGTCCATATGGCTACACCTTC.

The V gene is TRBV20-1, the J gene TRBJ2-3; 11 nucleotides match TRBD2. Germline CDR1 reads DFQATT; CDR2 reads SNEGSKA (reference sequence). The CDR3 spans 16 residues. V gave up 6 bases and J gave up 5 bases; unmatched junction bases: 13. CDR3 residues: CSAGPVAGGRGDTQYF. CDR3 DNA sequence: TGCAGTGCGGGGCCGGTAGCGGGAGGGAGGGGAGATACGCAGTATTTT.

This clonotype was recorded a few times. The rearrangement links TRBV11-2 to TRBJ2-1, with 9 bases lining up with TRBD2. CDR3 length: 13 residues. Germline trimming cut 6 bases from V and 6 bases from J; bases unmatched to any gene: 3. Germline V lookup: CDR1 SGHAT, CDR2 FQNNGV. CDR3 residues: CASSWREGNEQFF. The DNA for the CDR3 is TGTGCCAGCAGTTGGCGGGAGGGCAATGAGCAGTTCTTC.